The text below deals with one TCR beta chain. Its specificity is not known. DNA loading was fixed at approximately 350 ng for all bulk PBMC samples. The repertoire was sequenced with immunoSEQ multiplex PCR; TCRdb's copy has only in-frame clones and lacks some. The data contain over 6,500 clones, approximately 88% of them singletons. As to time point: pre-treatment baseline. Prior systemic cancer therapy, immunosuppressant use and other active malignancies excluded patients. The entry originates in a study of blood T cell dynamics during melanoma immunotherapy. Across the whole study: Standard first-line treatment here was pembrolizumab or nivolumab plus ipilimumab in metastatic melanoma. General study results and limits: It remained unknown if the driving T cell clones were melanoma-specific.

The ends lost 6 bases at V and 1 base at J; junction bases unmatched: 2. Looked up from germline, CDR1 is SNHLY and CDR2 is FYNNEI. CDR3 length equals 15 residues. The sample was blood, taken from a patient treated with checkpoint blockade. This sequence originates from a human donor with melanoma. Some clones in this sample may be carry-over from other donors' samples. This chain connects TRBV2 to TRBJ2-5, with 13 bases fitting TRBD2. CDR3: CASSRTSGGQETQYF. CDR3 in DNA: TGTGCCAGCAGCAGGACTAGCGGGGGCCAAGAGACCCAGTACTTC.